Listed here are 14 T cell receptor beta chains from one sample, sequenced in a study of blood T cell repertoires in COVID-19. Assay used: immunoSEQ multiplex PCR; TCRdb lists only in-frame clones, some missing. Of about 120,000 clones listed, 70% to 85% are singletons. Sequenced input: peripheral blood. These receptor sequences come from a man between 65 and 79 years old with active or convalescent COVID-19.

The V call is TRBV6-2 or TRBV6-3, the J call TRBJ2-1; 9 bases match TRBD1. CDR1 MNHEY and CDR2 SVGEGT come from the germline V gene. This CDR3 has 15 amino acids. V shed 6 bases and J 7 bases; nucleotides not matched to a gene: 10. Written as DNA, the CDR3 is TGTGCCAGCAGCCCCTACAGGGGGCAAGGGAATGAGCAGTTCTTC. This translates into CASSPYRGQGNEQFF.

In nucleotides, the CDR3 is TGTGCCAGCAGCTTGGTCAGGGAGGACTATGGCTACACCTTC. Translation gives CASSLVREDYGYTF. This chain uses TRBV5-6 with TRBJ1-2; D might be TRBD1 (5 bases). Germline V gene lookup returns CDR1 SGHDT and CDR2 YYEEEE. Trimming shortened V by 0 bases and J by 3 bases, and 9 bases separated the two germline ends. This CDR3 region has 14 residues.

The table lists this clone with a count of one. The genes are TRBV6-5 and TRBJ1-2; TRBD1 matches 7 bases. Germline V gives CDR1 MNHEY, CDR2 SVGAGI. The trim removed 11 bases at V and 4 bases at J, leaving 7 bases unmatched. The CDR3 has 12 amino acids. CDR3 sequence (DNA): TGTGCCGGCACGGACAGGAGCTATGGCTACACCTTC. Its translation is CAGTDRSYGYTF.

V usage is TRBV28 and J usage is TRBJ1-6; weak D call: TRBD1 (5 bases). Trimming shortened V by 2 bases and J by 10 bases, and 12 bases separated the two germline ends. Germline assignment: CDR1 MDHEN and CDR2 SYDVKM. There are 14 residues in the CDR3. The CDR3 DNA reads TGTGCCAGCAGTTTAAAGAAAGGGGAATCACCCCTCCACTTT. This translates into CASSLKKGESPLHF.

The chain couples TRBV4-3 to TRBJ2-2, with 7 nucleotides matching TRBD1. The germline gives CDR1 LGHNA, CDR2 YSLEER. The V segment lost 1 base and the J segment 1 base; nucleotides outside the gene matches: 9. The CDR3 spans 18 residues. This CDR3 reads CASSQALGTVMNTGELFF. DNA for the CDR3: TGCGCCAGCAGCCAAGCCCTGGGGACAGTAATGAACACCGGGGAGCTGTTTTTT.

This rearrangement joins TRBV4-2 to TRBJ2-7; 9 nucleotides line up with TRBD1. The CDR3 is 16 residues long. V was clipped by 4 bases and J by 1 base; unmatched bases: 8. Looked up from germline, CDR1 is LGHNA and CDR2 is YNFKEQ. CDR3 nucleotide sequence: TGTGCCAGCAGCCGCCGGGACAGGGAGTCTTCCTACGAGCAGTACTTC. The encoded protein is CASSRRDRESSYEQYF.

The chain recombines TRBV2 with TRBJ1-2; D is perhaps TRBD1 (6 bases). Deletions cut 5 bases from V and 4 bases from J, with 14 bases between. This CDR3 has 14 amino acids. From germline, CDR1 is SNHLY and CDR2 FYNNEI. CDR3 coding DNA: TGTGCCAGCAGTCCCGACAGGAATACCTATGGCTACACCTTC. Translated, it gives CASSPDRNTYGYTF.

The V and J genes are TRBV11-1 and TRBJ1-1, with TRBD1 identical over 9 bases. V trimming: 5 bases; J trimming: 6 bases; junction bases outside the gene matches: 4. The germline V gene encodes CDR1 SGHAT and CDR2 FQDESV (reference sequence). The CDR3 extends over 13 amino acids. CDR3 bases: TGTGCCAGCAGCAAAAGGACAGGGGCTGAAGCTTTCTTT. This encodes CASSKRTGAEAFF.

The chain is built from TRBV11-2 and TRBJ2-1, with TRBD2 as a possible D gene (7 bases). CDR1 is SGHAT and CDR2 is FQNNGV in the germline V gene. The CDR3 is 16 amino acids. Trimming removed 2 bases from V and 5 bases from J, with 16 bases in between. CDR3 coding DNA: TGTGCCAGCAGCTTAAGGGGGGGGGTGGCTAACAATGAGCAGTTCTTC. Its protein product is CASSLRGGVANNEQFF.

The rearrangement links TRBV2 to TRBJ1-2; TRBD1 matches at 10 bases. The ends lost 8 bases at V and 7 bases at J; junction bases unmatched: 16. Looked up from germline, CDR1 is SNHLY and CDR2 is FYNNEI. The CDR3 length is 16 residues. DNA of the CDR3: TGTGCCAGCGAGAGACAGGGGGCCCAAAACGGGGGTGGCTACACCTTC. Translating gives CASERQGAQNGGGYTF.

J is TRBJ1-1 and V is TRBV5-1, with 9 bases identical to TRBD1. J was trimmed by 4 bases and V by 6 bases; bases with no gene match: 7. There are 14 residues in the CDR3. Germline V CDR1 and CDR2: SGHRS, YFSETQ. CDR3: CASTHETGGTEAFF. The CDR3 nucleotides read TGCGCCAGCACCCACGAGACAGGGGGCACTGAAGCTTTCTTT.

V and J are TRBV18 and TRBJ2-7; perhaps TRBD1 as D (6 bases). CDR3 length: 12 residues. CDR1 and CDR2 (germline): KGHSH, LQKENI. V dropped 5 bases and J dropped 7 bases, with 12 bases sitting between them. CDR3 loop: CASSRQAGEQYF. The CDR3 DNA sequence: TGTGCCAGCTCAAGACAGGCCGGAGAGCAGTACTTC.

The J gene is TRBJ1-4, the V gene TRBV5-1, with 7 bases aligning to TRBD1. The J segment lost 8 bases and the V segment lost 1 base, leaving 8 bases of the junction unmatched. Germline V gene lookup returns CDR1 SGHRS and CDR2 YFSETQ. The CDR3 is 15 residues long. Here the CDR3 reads CASSLWGTVLEKLFF. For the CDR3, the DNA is TGCGCCAGCAGCTTGTGGGGGACAGTGTTGGAAAAACTGTTTTTT. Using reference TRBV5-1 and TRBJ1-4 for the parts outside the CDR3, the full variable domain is KAGVTQTPRYLIKTRGQQVTLSCSPISGHRSVSWYQQTPGQGLQFLFEYFSETQRNKGNFPGRFSGRQFSNSRSEMNVSTLELGDSALYLCASSLWGTVLEKLFFGSGTQLSVL.

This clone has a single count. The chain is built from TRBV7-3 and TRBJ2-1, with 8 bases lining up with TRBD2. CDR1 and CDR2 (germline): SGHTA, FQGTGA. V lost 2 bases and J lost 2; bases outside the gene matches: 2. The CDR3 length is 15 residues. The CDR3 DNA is TGTGCCAGCAGCTTAGGCGGGGGGACCTACAATGAGCAGTTCTTC. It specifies CASSLGGGTYNEQFF.